What follows describes a single T cell receptor beta chain. Its antigen is not known. Unstimulated Tregs (CD4+CD25+CD127-) and CD4+CD25- non-Tregs were sorted from PBMCs. The data were taken from a study of Tregs in tolerant kidney transplant recipients. Findings and caveats of the study: Activated donor B cell expansion appeared to reveal the most relevant donor-specific TCRbeta repertoire.

Only in-frame clones appear in the TCRdb table, and some are missing; sequencing was by immunoSEQ multiplex PCR. The table records 200,000 to 300,000 clones, about 80% of them present only once. Sequenced input: CD4+ T cells from blood. The TCR comes from a human donor in good health.

The CDR3 DNA follows: TGTGCCAGCAACTCTGTGAGGGGGGGAAATTACGAGCAGTACTTC. Translation gives CASNSVRGGNYEQYF. This rearrangement joins TRBV5-5 to TRBJ2-7; tentative D call: TRBD2 (7 bases). V was cut by 6 bases and J by 4 bases, with 20 bases left in between. This CDR3 is built from 15 residues. Germline V gene data show CDR1 as SGHKS and CDR2 as YYEKEE (reference sequence).